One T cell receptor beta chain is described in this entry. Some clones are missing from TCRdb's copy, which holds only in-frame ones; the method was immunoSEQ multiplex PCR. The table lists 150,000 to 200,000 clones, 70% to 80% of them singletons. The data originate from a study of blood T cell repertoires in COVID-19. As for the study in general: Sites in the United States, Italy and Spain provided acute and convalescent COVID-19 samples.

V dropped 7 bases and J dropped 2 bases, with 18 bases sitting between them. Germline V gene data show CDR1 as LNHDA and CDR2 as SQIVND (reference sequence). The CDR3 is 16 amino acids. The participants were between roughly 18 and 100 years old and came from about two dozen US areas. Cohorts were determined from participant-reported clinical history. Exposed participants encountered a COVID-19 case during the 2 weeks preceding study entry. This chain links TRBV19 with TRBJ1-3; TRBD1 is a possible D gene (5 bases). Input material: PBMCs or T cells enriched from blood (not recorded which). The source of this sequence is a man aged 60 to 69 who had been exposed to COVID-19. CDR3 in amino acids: CASKQTHRGTGNTIYF. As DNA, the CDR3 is TGTGCCAGTAAACAGACTCACCGGGGGACTGGAAACACCATATATTTT.